Below, 29 T cell receptor beta chains from the same sample are listed, as sequenced in a study of spatial heterogeneity in lung cancer. General study results and limits: Intratumoral expanded alpha and beta TCR counts were found to track tumor mutation counts.

TCRdb independently ran MiXCR on the 5' RACE reads; one entry per CDR3 protein. Counted here are approximately 13,000 distinct CDR3 sequences, roughly 5.2% occurring once; the ten biggest clones make up 35% to 40%. Their recognized antigens are unknown. Time point here: sample taken at primary tumor resection. Sequencing was performed on lung tumor tissue, taken at surgery. These receptors all stem from a male donor with early-stage non-small cell lung cancer.

In its sample, this clonotype was seen a few times. V and J are TRBV28 and TRBJ2-4; D is undetermined. Per the germline V gene, CDR1 is MDHEN and CDR2 is SYDVKM. Trimming shortened V by 5 bases and J by 6 bases, and 20 bases separated the two germline ends. The CDR3 runs to 16 residues. The CDR3 DNA reads as TGTGCCAGCAGTCCCCTCAACGGGTGGAGAAGAAACATTCAGTACTTC. Its translation is CASSPLNGWRRNIQYF.

This clonotype ranks as medium-sized. The rearrangement links TRBV14 to TRBJ2-3; D tentatively fits TRBD1 or TRBD2 (5 bases each). Germline assignment: CDR1 SGHDN and CDR2 FVKESK. The germline V and J ends were trimmed by 4 bases and 11 bases, with 10 bases remaining between them. The CDR3 is 11 residues long. CDR3 nucleotides: TGTGCCAGCAGCCCTGGGACCCAGCAGTATTTT. Its protein is CASSPGTQQYF.

There are many counts of this clonotype. V usage is TRBV6-2 or TRBV6-3 and J usage is TRBJ1-6; D gene unclear. Looked up from germline, CDR1 is MNHEY and CDR2 is SVGEGT. The V and J ends lost 7 bases and 12 bases respectively, with 19 bases between them. This CDR3 spans 14 amino acids. In DNA, the CDR3 is TGTGCCAGCAAGTCGTCCGGGTCGCATCTACCCCTCCACTTT. The encoded protein is CASKSSGSHLPLHF.

This clonotype was seen many times. The J gene is TRBJ2-3, the V gene TRBV7-2; 8 positions match TRBD2. Germline CDR1 and CDR2: SGHTA and FQGNSA. V trimming: 5 bases; J trimming: 3 bases; junction bases outside the gene matches: 4. The CDR3 is 14 amino acids. CDR3 sequence (DNA): TGTGCCAGCAGCCCCGGACTAGCAACAGATACGCAGTATTTT. Amino acids: CASSPGLATDTQYF.

This clonotype was seen at least ten times. The chain links TRBV20-1 to TRBJ1-6; possibly TRBD1 for D (5 bases). In germline, CDR1 is DFQATT, CDR2 SNEGSKA (reference sequence). Trimming left V 2 bases short and J 10 bases short, with 18 bases between. The CDR3 sequence is 15 residues long. CDR3 sequence: CSARLGGRLNSPLHF. The CDR3 coding sequence is TGCAGTGCTAGATTGGGGGGAAGATTAAACTCACCCCTCCACTTT.

This clonotype showed up many times. The rearrangement joins TRBV4-1 to TRBJ2-2, with D perhaps being TRBD1 or TRBD2 (5 bases each). Germline V lookup: CDR1 MGHRA, CDR2 YSYEKL. The CDR3 has 14 amino acids. Trimming shortened V by 11 bases and J by 0 bases, and 13 bases separated the two germline ends. The CDR3 DNA follows: TGCGCCGGATCGTGGGACCCGAACACCGGGGAGCTGTTTTTT. Translation gives CAGSWDPNTGELFF.

Many counts were recorded for this clonotype. V usage is TRBV6-6 and J usage is TRBJ2-3; 8 bases are a match to TRBD2. The CDR3 covers 15 residues. The germline gives CDR1 MNHNY, CDR2 SVGAGI (reference sequence). V shed 4 bases and J 0 bases; nucleotides not matched to a gene: 3. In DNA, the CDR3 is TGTGCCAGCAGTTTTGGACTAGCCAGCACAGATACGCAGTATTTT. It codes for CASSFGLASTDTQYF.

In its sample, this clonotype was seen many times. For the CDR3, the DNA is TGTGCCAGCAGCACGACAGTTAACTATGGCTACACCTTC. Encoded protein: CASSTTVNYGYTF. The V and J genes are TRBV12-3 or TRBV12-4 and TRBJ1-2, with D possibly TRBD1 on 5 matching bases. CDR3 size: 13 residues. V lost 6 bases to trimming and J lost 1 base, with 9 bases between them.

This clonotype was seen many times. This sequence joins TRBV6-2 or TRBV6-3 and TRBJ2-1, with D possibly being TRBD1 (5 bases). V was cut by 0 bases and J by 4 bases, with 13 bases left in between. The CDR3 is 16 residues long. Per the germline V gene, CDR1 is MNHEY and CDR2 is SVGEGT. CDR3 in DNA: TGTGCCAGCAGTTACTCAGGTGTCAGGGCTTACAATGAGCAGTTCTTC. Translating gives CASSYSGVRAYNEQFF.

At least ten counts were recorded for this clonotype. The rearrangement links TRBV6-5 to TRBJ1-4, with no clear D. V lost 6 bases, J lost 0 bases, and 11 bases lay in between. The CDR3 runs to 15 residues. Per the germline V gene, CDR1 is MNHEY and CDR2 is SVGAGI. Here the CDR3 reads CASRKTGATNEKLFF. The CDR3 nucleotides read TGTGCCAGCAGAAAGACGGGTGCAACTAATGAAAAACTGTTTTTT.

Within the sample, this clonotype is medium-sized. The rearrangement uses TRBV7-2 and TRBJ2-7, with 8 nucleotides matching TRBD2. The V segment lost 6 bases and the J segment 2 bases; nucleotides outside the gene matches: 9. This CDR3 comprises 15 residues. Germline assignment: CDR1 SGHTA and CDR2 FQGNSA. The CDR3 DNA follows: TGTGCCAGCAGTTATTCTGCGGGGGGCCCCTACGAGCAGTACTTC. Amino acid sequence: CASSYSAGGPYEQYF. Supplemented by reference TRBV7-2 and TRBJ2-7, the full variable domain reads GAGVSQSPSNKVTEKGKDVELRCDPISGHTALYWYRQSLGQGLEFLIYFQGNSAPDKSGLPSDRFSAERTGGSVSTLTIQRTQQEDSAVYLCASSYSAGGPYEQYFGPGTRLTVT.

This clonotype came up many times. The chain carries TRBV4-1 and TRBJ1-3; D unclear. The CDR3 consists of 13 residues. Germline CDR1 MGHRA, CDR2 YSYEKL. Between the trimmed V and J ends, which lost 4 bases and 8 bases, there was a span of 12 bases. The CDR3: CASSLLLRDTIYF. In DNA, the CDR3 is TGCGCCAGCAGCCTCCTCCTGAGGGACACCATATATTTT.

The sample holds many counts of this clonotype. For the CDR3, the DNA is TGTGCCTGGAGTGTAATCGGGACAGGGCTATCGGGTGAAGCTTTCTTT. This gives the protein CAWSVIGTGLSGEAFF. The J gene is TRBJ1-1, the V gene TRBV30; TRBD1 matches 9 bases. CDR1 and CDR2 (germline): GTSNPN, SVGIG (reference sequence). This CDR3 has 16 amino acids. V was clipped by 0 bases and J by 7 bases; unmatched bases: 12.

This chain joins TRBV5-8 and TRBJ2-3; D perhaps matches TRBD1 (6 bases). The germline V gene has CDR1 SGHTS and CDR2 YDEGEE. Deletions cut 0 bases from V and 1 base from J, with 12 bases between. There are 16 residues in the CDR3. The CDR3 DNA is TGTGCCAGCAGCTTGGGGCAGGGGATTGGCACAGATACGCAGTATTTT. Amino acid sequence: CASSLGQGIGTDTQYF.

This clonotype was counted at least ten times. The V call is TRBV6-2 or TRBV6-3, the J call TRBJ2-3; 10 bases are shared with TRBD2. CDR1 and CDR2 from the germline V gene are MNHEY and SVGEGT. V trimming: 0 bases; J trimming: 4 bases; junction bases outside the gene matches: 7. CDR3 length: 17 residues. The CDR3 DNA is TGTGCCAGCAGTTACTCGAGTGGACTAGCGGTTTCAGATACGCAGTATTTT. Translation gives CASSYSSGLAVSDTQYF.

Many counts were recorded for this clonotype. This chain connects TRBV3-1 to TRBJ2-2; D is uncertain. CDR3 size: 15 residues. Germline assignment: CDR1 LGHDT and CDR2 YNNKEL (reference sequence). The ends were cut back, 6 bases at V and 4 bases at J, with 15 bases in the middle. Written as DNA, the CDR3 is TGTGCCAGCAGGAGTTCGTCTGACTTCACCGGGGAGCTGTTTTTT. Translated, it gives CASRSSSDFTGELFF.

At least ten counts were recorded for this clonotype. The V call is TRBV24-1, the J call TRBJ2-3; weak D call: TRBD2 (5 bases). Trimming removed 5 bases from V and 0 bases from J, with 11 bases in between. The CDR3 runs 15 residues. The germline V gene encodes CDR1 KGHDR and CDR2 SFDVKD. For the CDR3, the DNA is TGTGCCACCAGTGTGACGGGGATGAGCACAGATACGCAGTATTTT. This sequence encodes CATSVTGMSTDTQYF.

This clonotype was found many times. The rearrangement links TRBV4-1 to TRBJ1-5, with a weak D call TRBD1 (6 bases). CDR1 and CDR2 (germline): MGHRA, YSYEKL. The V end lost 2 bases, the J end lost 5 bases, and 13 bases lay between the germline ends. The CDR3 has 15 residues. CDR3 sequence (DNA): TGCGCCAGCAGCCAATCCGGACAGACTCATCAGCCCCAGCATTTT. As protein: CASSQSGQTHQPQHF.

This clonotype was picked up many times. The CDR3 DNA is TGTGCCAGCAGCCAGGGGGTCCAGCCCCAGCATTTT. Residues: CASSQGVQPQHF. The chain joins TRBV3-1 to TRBJ1-5, with a weak D call TRBD1 (5 bases). Trimming stripped 3 bases from V and 7 bases from J, with 7 bases between. Germline-derived CDR1 and CDR2 are LGHDT and YNNKEL (reference sequence). This CDR3 comprises 12 residues.

This clonotype was detected ten times or more. This chain links TRBV6-1 with TRBJ1-2; 9 bases map to TRBD1. This CDR3 has 13 amino acids. From germline, CDR1 is MNHNS and CDR2 SASEGT. The J segment lost 4 bases and the V segment lost 6 bases, leaving 3 bases of the junction unmatched. The CDR3 region has the DNA TGTGCCAGCAGGGGGGACAGGGCCTATGGCTACACCTTC. Encoded protein: CASRGDRAYGYTF.

This clonotype was found once. A read error may be the cause here, since a much bigger clone is one base away. The chain links TRBV7-2 to TRBJ1-2, with unresolved D. The CDR3 loop spans 15 amino acids. Germline CDR1 is SGHTA and CDR2 is FQGNSA. The CDR3 DNA is TGTGCCTGCAGCCCCCCCGACTCCTTGACCTATGGCTACACCTTC. Translated, it gives CACSPPDSLTYGYTF.

In its sample, this clonotype was seen many times. This chain uses TRBV7-6 with TRBJ2-7; weak D call: TRBD2 (6 bases). Trimming took 1 base from V and 4 from J, leaving 8 bases between them. The CDR3 loop spans 13 amino acids. Germline values: CDR1 SGHVS, CDR2 FNYEAQ. The CDR3 nucleotides read TGTGCCAGCAGCTTAGACGGGGGTTACGAGCAGTACTTC. As protein: CASSLDGGYEQYF.

There are many counts of this clonotype. This rearrangement joins TRBV24-1 to TRBJ2-3; D is unresolved. V dropped 7 bases and J dropped 1 base, with 8 bases sitting between them. The CDR3 contains 13 residues. Per germline, CDR1 KGHDR and CDR2 SFDVKD. DNA for the CDR3: TGTGCCACCAGGGAACGGGGCACAGATACGCAGTATTTT. Its translation is CATRERGTDTQYF.

This clonotype was seen at least ten times. This chain connects TRBV7-8 to TRBJ1-2, with D possibly being TRBD1 (5 bases). Germline V CDR1 and CDR2: SGHVS, FQNEAQ. This CDR3 comprises 15 residues. The V end lost 1 base, the J end lost 2 bases, and 11 bases lay between the germline ends. DNA for the CDR3: TGTGCCAGCAGCTTAGAGAAGGGGTGGAACTATGGCTACACCTTC. Translated, it gives CASSLEKGWNYGYTF.

This clonotype was recorded many times. The gene calls are TRBV4-2 and TRBJ1-4; D not certain. Germline CDR1 LGHNA, CDR2 YNFKEQ. The CDR3 spans 14 residues. Trimming took off 0 bases at V and 7 bases at J, with 9 bases between the two ends. In DNA, the CDR3 is TGTGCCAGCAGCCAAGATCTTGGTGGTGAAAAACTGTTTTTT. This translates into CASSQDLGGEKLFF.

This clonotype came up many times. CDR3 nucleotides: TGTGCCAGCAGTGTGGACACGAGCTCCTACGAGCAGTACTTC. It codes for CASSVDTSSYEQYF. The genes are TRBV25-1 and TRBJ2-7; TRBD1 might be the D (5 bases). The CDR3 has 14 amino acids. Germline V lookup: CDR1 MGHDK, CDR2 SYGVNS. Trimming shortened V by 4 bases and J by 0 bases, and 10 bases separated the two germline ends.

This clonotype appeared many times. Here the CDR3 DNA reads TGTGCCAGCAGCTCGTCTGGACAGATGAACACTGAAGCTTTCTTT. Its protein is CASSSSGQMNTEAFF. This sequence joins TRBV5-5 and TRBJ1-1; the D gene is possibly TRBD1 (6 bases). This CDR3 has 15 amino acids. Trimming cost V 3 bases and J 0 bases, with 12 bases left between them. The germline V gene has CDR1 SGHKS and CDR2 YYEKEE (reference sequence).

This clonotype was observed many times. The chain employs TRBV18 and TRBJ1-3; 8 bases map to TRBD1. The CDR3 totals 16 residues. V was pared by 2 bases and J by 1 base, with 4 bases of the junction left unmatched. The germline V gene encodes CDR1 KGHSH and CDR2 LQKENI. In DNA form, the CDR3 reads TGTGCCAGCTCACCAGGACAGGGCCCATCTGGAAACACCATATATTTT. It translates to CASSPGQGPSGNTIYF.

Ten or more counts support this clonotype. The chain joins TRBV4-2 to TRBJ1-5; 10 positions agree with TRBD1. The trim removed 6 bases at V and 0 bases at J, leaving 8 bases unmatched. Germline-derived CDR1 and CDR2 are LGHNA and YNFKEQ. This CDR3 spans 17 amino acids. The CDR3 sequence: CASSLTGGLYSNQPQHF. The CDR3 DNA sequence: TGTGCCAGCAGTCTGACAGGGGGCCTTTATAGCAATCAGCCCCAGCATTTT.